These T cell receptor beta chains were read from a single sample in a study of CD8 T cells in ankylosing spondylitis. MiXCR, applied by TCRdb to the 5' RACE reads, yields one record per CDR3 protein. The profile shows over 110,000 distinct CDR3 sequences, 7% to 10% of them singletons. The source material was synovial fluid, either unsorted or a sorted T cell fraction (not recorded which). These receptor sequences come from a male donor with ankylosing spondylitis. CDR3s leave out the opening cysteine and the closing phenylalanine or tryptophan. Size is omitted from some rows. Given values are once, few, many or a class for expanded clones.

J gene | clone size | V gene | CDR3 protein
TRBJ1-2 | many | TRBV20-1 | SARGPVGQGNGYT
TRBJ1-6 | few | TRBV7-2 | ASRFGTGDSPLH
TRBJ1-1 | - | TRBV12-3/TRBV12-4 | ASSFIGRDTEAF
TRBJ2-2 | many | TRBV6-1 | ASSSGLHTGELF
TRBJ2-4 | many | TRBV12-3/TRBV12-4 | ASSLPVAKNIQY
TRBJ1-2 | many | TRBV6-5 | ASSYHDVGDGYT
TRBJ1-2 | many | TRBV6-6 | AIMGHLSYGYT
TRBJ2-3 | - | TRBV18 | ASSPPYSTDTQY
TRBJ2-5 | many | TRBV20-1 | SARDVVAGLQETQY
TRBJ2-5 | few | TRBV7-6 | ASSLEVTTSETQY
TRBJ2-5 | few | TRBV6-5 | ASSLFGGYQTQY
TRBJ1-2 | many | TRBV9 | ASSVAGYGYT
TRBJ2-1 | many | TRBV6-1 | ASSPTWTSRKEQF
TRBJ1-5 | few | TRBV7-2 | ASSLGQTLMPQH
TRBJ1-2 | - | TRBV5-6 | ASSPRQGEVYGYT
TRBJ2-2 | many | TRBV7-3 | ASSPSLTSAGELF
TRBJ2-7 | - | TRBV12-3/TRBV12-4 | ASSGTGLYEQY
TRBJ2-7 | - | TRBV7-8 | ASSLREGLSYEQY
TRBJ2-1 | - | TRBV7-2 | ASSTGLAGAGYNEQF
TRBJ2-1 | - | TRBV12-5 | ASGLTPDGLLHYNEQF
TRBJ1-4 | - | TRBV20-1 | SALGDRREKLF
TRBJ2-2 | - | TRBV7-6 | ASSVSGTGDPGELF
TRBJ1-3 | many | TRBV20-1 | SARTGSSGNTIY
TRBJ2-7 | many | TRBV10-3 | AISESGISSQY
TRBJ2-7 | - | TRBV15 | ATSSPGQGNSEQY
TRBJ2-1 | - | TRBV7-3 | ASSLTWGGGPSYNEQF
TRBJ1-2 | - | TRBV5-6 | ASSFDRLRGYT
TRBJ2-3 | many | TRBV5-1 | ASSPEWDTQY
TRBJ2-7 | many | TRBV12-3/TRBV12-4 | ASGTGVVEQY